The source of this T cell receptor (beta chain) is a study of T cell repertoires in cytomegalovirus infection. Whole-study context: Carrying CMV and the relevant HLA type showed in public TCR beta signatures.

Trimming took 8 bases from V and 7 from J, leaving 23 bases between them. The CDR3 spans 15 residues. The germline gives CDR1 LNHDA, CDR2 SQIVND (reference sequence). General study results and limits: CMV carriers with the relevant HLA were identified by cumulative public TCR beta family frequency.

The table lists this clonotype with a few counts. No antigen is known for it. TCRdb fed the reads into MiXCR, producing one record per CDR3 protein. Of under 350,000 distinct CDR3 sequences listed, around 9.1% are singletons. V and J are TRBV19 and TRBJ1-2; D perhaps matches TRBD1 (5 bases). This TCR derives from a human donor in good health (CMV status not recorded). Some clones in this sample may be carry-over from other donors' samples. Sequenced: PBMCs. The CDR3 DNA reads as TGTGCCAGTGGACCCCCGGGACTCTCCGGCGGTGGCTACACCTTC. Its translation is CASGPPGLSGGGYTF.